These T cell receptor beta chains were read from a single sample in a study of blood T cell repertoires in COVID-19. Repertoires were generated with immunoSEQ multiplex PCR, while TCRdb's copy carries only in-frame clones and drops some. The sample lists under 200,000 clones; 86% were seen once. The sequenced sample consisted of peripheral blood. The receptors originated from a man between 45 and 60 years old with active or convalescent COVID-19. The CDR3 runs from the conserved cysteine through the conserved F or W. D genes are given only for firm matches. Some rows mark clone size as missing; the rest say once, few, many or name a class of expanded clone.

TRBJ1-5	-	few	TRBV29-1	CSVAFGSDGNQPQHF	TGCAGCGTCGCCTTTGGGAGTGATGGCAATCAGCCCCAGCATTTT
TRBJ2-5	-	-	TRBV24-1	CATSDPGTSQETQYF	TGTGCCACCAGTGATCCAGGGACAAGTCAAGAGACCCAGTACTTC
TRBJ2-7	TRBD1	-	TRBV7-9	CASRTGQAYEQYF	TGTGCCAGCCGCACGGGACAGGCCTACGAGCAGTACTTC
TRBJ2-5	TRBD1	-	TRBV5-1	CASRRVPQGARETQYF	TGCGCCAGCAGGCGAGTCCCACAGGGGGCTCGAGAGACCCAGTACTTC
TRBJ1-2	TRBD1	-	TRBV18	CASSPPTGVEGYTF	TGTGCCAGCTCACCACCGACAGGGGTAGAGGGCTACACCTTC
TRBJ2-1	TRBD2	-	TRBV28	CASSLPGLAGSFPYNEQFF	TGTGCCAGCAGTTTACCAGGACTAGCGGGGTCCTTTCCCTACAATGAGCAGTTCTTC
TRBJ1-1	-	-	TRBV6-5	CASSLQRNTEAFF	TGTGCCAGCAGCCTACAGAGGAACACTGAAGCTTTCTTT
TRBJ1-6	-	few	TRBV19	CASSGPIPNSPLHF	TGTGCCAGTAGTGGCCCAATCCCAAATTCACCCCTCCACTTT
TRBJ2-7	-	-	TRBV4-1	CASSPAVGSSYEQYF	TGCGCCAGCAGCCCAGCAGTTGGGAGCTCCTACGAGCAGTACTTC
TRBJ2-1	TRBD2	-	TRBV5-1	CASSTGPGTRGGGEQFF	TGCGCCAGCAGCACGGGTCCCGGGACTAGGGGTGGGGGTGAGCAGTTCTTC
TRBJ1-2	-	-	TRBV9	CASSVDSGGRGYTF	TGTGCCAGCAGCGTAGATTCCGGGGGGAGAGGCTACACCTTC
TRBJ1-3	TRBD1	-	TRBV19	CASSTGTGYSGNTIYF	TGTGCCAGTAGTACCGGGACAGGGTACTCTGGAAACACCATATATTTT
TRBJ2-3	-	-	TRBV5-1	CASTVSRDTDTQYF	TGCGCCAGCACCGTGAGCAGGGACACAGATACGCAGTATTTT
TRBJ1-1	-	-	TRBV19	CASSMGARLNTEAFF	TGTGCCAGTAGTATGGGGGCCAGGCTGAACACTGAAGCTTTCTTT
TRBJ1-5	TRBD1	-	TRBV30	CAWSAGQGIGGNQPQHF	TGTGCCTGGTCTGCTGGACAGGGGATCGGGGGCAATCAGCCCCAGCATTTT
TRBJ2-1	-	-	TRBV18	CASSPATSGFYYNEQFF	TGTGCCAGCTCACCCGCAACCAGCGGGTTTTACTACAATGAGCAGTTCTTC
TRBJ2-1	-	few	TRBV15	CATSRKGSPRNEQFF	TGTGCCACCAGCAGAAAGGGGTCCCCCCGGAATGAGCAGTTCTTC
TRBJ1-2	-	once	TRBV5-1	CASSRDGGRANYGYTF	TGCGCCAGCAGCCGGGACGGGGGGCGCGCCAACTATGGCTACACCTTC
TRBJ2-3	TRBD2	-	TRBV6-2/TRBV6-3	CASSYPGLATDTQYF	TGTGCCAGCAGTTACCCTGGACTAGCCACAGATACGCAGTATTTT
TRBJ2-1	TRBD2	-	TRBV19	CASSRLAGGVFF	TGTGCCAGTAGTCGATTAGCGGGAGGGGTGTTCTTC
TRBJ1-1	-	-	TRBV10-2	CASIDQGLNTEAFF	TGCGCCAGCATCGACCAGGGTCTGAACACTGAAGCTTTCTTT
TRBJ2-2	-	once	TRBV7-3	CASSLSGTVGELFF	TGTGCCAGCAGCTTAAGCGGGACAGTGGGGGAGCTGTTTTTT
TRBJ1-1	TRBD1	-	TRBV2	CASSWDSLPNTEAFF	TGTGCCAGCAGTTGGGACAGCCTACCAAACACTGAAGCTTTCTTT
TRBJ2-2	TRBD1	-	TRBV11-2	CASSLIRRGRTGELFF	TGTGCCAGCAGCTTAATCCGCAGGGGGCGCACCGGGGAGCTGTTTTTT
TRBJ1-2	TRBD1	-	TRBV4-2	CASSLPHTGGLDYGYTF	TGTGCCAGCAGCCTTCCTCACACAGGGGGCTTGGACTATGGCTACACCTTC
TRBJ1-1	-	-	TRBV18	CASSPDYGTGGEAFF	TGTGCCAGCTCACCGGATTACGGTACAGGCGGTGAAGCTTTCTTT
TRBJ2-2	-	-	TRBV19	CASSRELGELFF	TGTGCCAGTAGTCGTGAACTGGGGGAGCTGTTTTTT
TRBJ2-5	-	-	TRBV7-2	CASSLNHPRETQYF	TGTGCCAGCAGCTTAAATCATCCTAGGGAGACCCAGTACTTC
TRBJ2-7	-	-	TRBV6-5	CASRPQGDEQYF	TGTGCCAGCCGACCGCAGGGCGACGAGCAGTACTTC
TRBJ2-5	TRBD1	-	TRBV6-2/TRBV6-3	CASSPPGNRGQETQYF	TGTGCCAGCAGCCCTCCGGGGAACAGGGGGCAAGAGACCCAGTACTTC